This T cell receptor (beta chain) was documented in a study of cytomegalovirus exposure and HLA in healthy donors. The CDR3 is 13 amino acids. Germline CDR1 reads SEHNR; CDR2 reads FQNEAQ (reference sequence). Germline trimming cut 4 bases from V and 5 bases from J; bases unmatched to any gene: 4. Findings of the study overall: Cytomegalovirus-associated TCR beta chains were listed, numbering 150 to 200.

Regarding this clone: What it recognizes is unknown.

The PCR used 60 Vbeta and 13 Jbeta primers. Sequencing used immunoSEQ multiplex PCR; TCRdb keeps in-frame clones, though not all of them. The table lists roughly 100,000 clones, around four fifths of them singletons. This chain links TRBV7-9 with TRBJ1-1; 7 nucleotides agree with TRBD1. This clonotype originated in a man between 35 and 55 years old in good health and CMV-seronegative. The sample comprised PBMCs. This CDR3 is CASSSTTGTEAFF. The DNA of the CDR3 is TGTGCCAGCAGCTCAACGACAGGGACTGAAGCTTTCTTT.